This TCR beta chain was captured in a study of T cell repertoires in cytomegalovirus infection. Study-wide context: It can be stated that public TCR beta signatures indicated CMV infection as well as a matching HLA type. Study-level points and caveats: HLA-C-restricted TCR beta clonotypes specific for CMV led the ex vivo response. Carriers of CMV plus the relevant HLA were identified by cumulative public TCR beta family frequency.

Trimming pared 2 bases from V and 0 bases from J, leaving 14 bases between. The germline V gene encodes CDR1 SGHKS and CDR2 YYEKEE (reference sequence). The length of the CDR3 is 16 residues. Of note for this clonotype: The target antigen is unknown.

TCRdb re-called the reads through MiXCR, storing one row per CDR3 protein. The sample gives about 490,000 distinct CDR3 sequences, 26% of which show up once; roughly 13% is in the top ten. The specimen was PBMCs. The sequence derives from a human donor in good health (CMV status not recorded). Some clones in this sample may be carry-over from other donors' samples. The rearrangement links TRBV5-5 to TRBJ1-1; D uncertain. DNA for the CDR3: TGTGCCAGCAGCTTTATGTCGAGCGACTTGAACACTGAAGCTTTCTTT. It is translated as CASSFMSSDLNTEAFF.